This T cell receptor (beta chain) was captured in a study of cytomegalovirus exposure and HLA in healthy donors (dated by TCRdb to the late 2010s). General notes on the study: According to an earlier analysis of a few hundred of the donors, about 190 million T cells yielded roughly 110 million unique TCR beta sequences and approximately 300 Gb of sequence data. An early release covering 500 to 750 HLA-typed donors comprised roughly 300 gigabases of sequencing data and 85 million to 100 million unique TCR sequences. Of the roughly 400 genotyped donors, roughly 85% fell in the genetic ancestry cluster associated with self-reported Caucasian donors. The study aimed to test whether signatures of past pathogen exposure could be identified by cataloging public T cell receptors. Using immunosequencing, the study profiled T cell repertoires from 640 or so subjects and related those repertoires to cytomegalovirus serostatus. A separate validation cohort of roughly 130 different subjects was used in addition to the roughly 720-subject first cohort. To predict cytomegalovirus infection status, the study combined high-throughput TCR immunosequencing, statistical association of individual TCRs with disease status, and machine learning. A later analysis re-analyzed previously published TCR beta repertoires from 666 donors and added high-resolution HLA genotyping to study TCR occurrence patterns. The later analysis used no new phenotypic data to find candidate immune exposures, relying instead on TCR beta sequences and their occurrence across donors. In an earlier analysis of 587 of the donors, high-throughput TCR beta sequencing was used to judge whether each TCR beta V gene segment behaved as functional or pseudogenic. Donor age, sex, ethnicity and CMV serostatus were compiled alongside the repertoire data. In a later genetic analysis, genome-wide SNP genotypes for about three fifths of the roughly 670 donors were used, and that subset was treated as a discovery cohort. All discovery cohort repertoires had been generated using a single sequencing platform. Both class I and class II loci were covered by HLA typing, at four-digit resolution. Typing coverage varied by locus: roughly 629-640 donors for A, B, C, DRB1 and DQB1; roughly 520 for DQA1; around 610 for DPA1; roughly 470 for DPB1. Because of strong linkage in the cohort, roughly 5 DR-DQ haplotypes were treated as single units for association and clustering. Among 398 genotyped donors of the cohort, an average of about 240,000 unique TCR beta nucleotide sequences were sequenced per donor, roughly 20% of them non-productive. The paper as a whole reports these results and caveats: A total of about 150 TCR beta chains were listed by the study as associated with cytomegalovirus. At a false discovery rate of 0.05, a later analysis linked some 17,000 TCR beta sequences to specific HLA alleles. The earlier analysis of around 600 of the donors excluded 15 to 20 rarely observed V segments, including chromosome 9 orphons, because counts were too low. A later analysis found that TCR association rates varied across HLA loci, with DRB1 alleles showing the most associated TCRs and HLA-C alleles the fewest. A later analysis reported that several top co-occurrence clusters appeared linked to parvovirus B19, influenza, CMV and Epstein-Barr virus. A group of highly shared sequence variants was considered likely to be a technical artifact of the sequencing pipeline. Cytomegalovirus status was reported to be diagnosed by the classifier with high specificity and sensitivity in both the original and validation cohorts. Strong co-occurrence of HLA alleles, especially DR and DQ, made assigning TCR associations to individual alleles difficult. A further reported finding was that TCR beta sequences accurately predicted the HLA-A and HLA-B alleles for most subjects in the first cohort. Correlated functional status among segregating V segments might be attributable to linkage disequilibrium, but an unknown experimental factor could not be ruled out. In a later genetic analysis, fewer N-insertions in productive TCRs were reported among donors in an Asian-associated ancestry cluster than the roughly 700-donor mean. Across donors, most TCR sequences were observed very rarely, whereas some public TCRs were present in many individuals. In an earlier analysis of some 540 of the donors, most TCR beta V segments appeared in productive rearrangements about 87% or about 30% of the time, broadly matching IMGT annotations. An association between a missense DCLRE1C variant and V-gene and J-gene trimming of TCR beta chains was found in a later genetic analysis and replicated in an independent cohort. A later analysis found that HLA-associated TCR beta chains were more clonally expanded and had lower generation probabilities than equally common non-associated chains. The 87-base-pair reads could not distinguish some IMGT-functional V segments, including TRBV6-2 and TRBV6-3, so those segments were excluded. Immune exposure information for the cohort was limited to CMV serostatus. The cohort was sequenced for TCR beta chains only, and without alpha or paired-chain data the features that could be detected were limited. HLA typing was unavailable for some donors at each locus, so association tests used only the typed subset. Most CMV-associated TCR beta chains appeared to be HLA-restricted in a later analysis, and the HLA associations seemed to be driven largely by CMV exposure. Three of the identified cytomegalovirus-associated TCR beta chains were confirmed in vitro to be specific for cytomegalovirus antigens. The presence/absence analyses assumed that sequencing depth was roughly uniform across donors, and that assumption may not be true. The authors suggested that the approach could potentially be extended to other disease states and immunological phenotypes.

In the germline V gene, CDR1 corresponds to SNHLY and CDR2 to FYNNEI. The V and J ends are trimmed by 1 base and 1 base, leaving 7 bases between them. The CDR3 spans 14 residues, from the cysteine through the phenylalanine. Only the CDR3 part of the read is kept: 42 bases, read in frame from the first base. In the case of this clone: The antigen this receptor binds is unknown. No clone much larger than this one lies a single base away; base qualities are absent.

Preparation of the library involved the immunoSEQ multiplex PCR assay. A mixture of 60 forward primers for TCR Vbeta segments and 13 reverse primers for TCR Jbeta segments was used in the multiplex PCR. The CDR3 region of rearranged TCR beta genes was amplified from genomic DNA by a multiplex PCR assay. On the Illumina HiSeq System, the amplified TCR beta libraries were sequenced as 87-base-pair reads. The source study handled its data this way. A later analysis counted some 80 million unique TCR beta chains across the 666 repertoires, and some 12 million of these chains were shared by at least two donors. Raw reads were error-corrected and collapsed into unique sequences with a nearest-neighbor algorithm that merged closely related sequences to remove PCR and sequencing errors. V, D and J gene segments were assigned by aligning CDR3 sequences to IMGT reference sequences. For a sequence to be retained, at least a six-nucleotide match to both a V gene segment and a J gene segment was required. Rearrangements were called productive when the CDR3 lacked stop codons and stayed in frame with V and J; all others were non-productive. Following IMGT convention, CDR3 was defined as the stretch from the second conserved V-encoded cysteine to the conserved J-encoded phenylalanine. The earlier analysis of about 640 of the donors excluded any sequence lacking an unambiguous match to a single V gene segment. In an earlier analysis of 450 to 700 of the donors, V segments were called functional above 56.7% productive rearrangements and were called segregating when the between-donor standard deviation exceeded 5%. A statistical classification framework was built to diagnose cytomegalovirus status from the catalog of TCR beta chain sequences. V and J gene assignment, in a later analysis, came from comparing TCR nucleotide sequences with IMGT/GENE-DB human TR gene sequences. A later analysis assigned CDR3 sequences and most-parsimonious VDJ recombination scenarios with the TCRdist pipeline. In a later analysis, each TCR beta chain was defined by its CDR3 amino acid sequence together with its V-gene family, and reads without a unique V-gene family were excluded. A later analysis removed 500 to 650 highly shared, low-generation-probability nucleotide sequences to deal with suspected cross-contamination and a sequencing artifact. In a later analysis, a clonal expansion index was calculated for each public chain from normalized within-repertoire ranks of inferred template counts. In a later analysis, generation probabilities were computed with a VDJ recombination model fitted to out-of-frame rearrangements, and the resulting probabilities were checked against IGoR. In a later analysis, hypergeometric tests were used to score TCR-TCR, TCR-HLA and TCR-CMV co-occurrence, with a repertoire-size bias correction applied to TCR pairs. False discovery rates were estimated in a later analysis by permuting HLA or CMV assignments 20 times. A later analysis grouped co-occurring TCRs with DBSCAN, adding TCRdist sequence similarity when clustering within HLA-allele-positive subsets. Repertoires with fewer than 30,000 or more than 120,000 public chains were left out of co-occurrence clustering, as were four to six repertoires with anomalous nucleotide sharing. TCRdb retrieved this table from immuneACCESS and kept in-frame rearrangements only. Not all clones are present; in checked studies, unresolved V genes account for under half, and no reason is known for the remainder. For V, J and clone size, that table is used; D and trimming come from the DNA. In all, the sample holds 100,000 to 150,000 clones, and more than 65% of those were seen once. Jointly, the top ten make up about 3.9% of the sample.

The cohort was made up of approximately 670 healthy bone marrow donors. All cohort members were sampled while nominally healthy, although unrecorded immune exposures were likely present. The donor was CMV seropositive and belonged to the group of 250 to 300 seropositive cohort members. A peripheral blood sample was collected from each donor, and TCR beta sequencing was performed on peripheral blood mononuclear cells. Genomic DNA extraction from the blood cell samples was performed with the Qiagen DNeasy Blood Extraction Kit. Input material: PBMCs. The chain employs TRBV2 and TRBJ2-5, with no confidently assigned D gene. The receptor was derived from a young man in good health and CMV-seropositive. DNA sequence: TGTGCCAGCAGTGAAGATAGCACCCAAGAGACCCAGTACTTC. This translates into CASSEDSTQETQYF.